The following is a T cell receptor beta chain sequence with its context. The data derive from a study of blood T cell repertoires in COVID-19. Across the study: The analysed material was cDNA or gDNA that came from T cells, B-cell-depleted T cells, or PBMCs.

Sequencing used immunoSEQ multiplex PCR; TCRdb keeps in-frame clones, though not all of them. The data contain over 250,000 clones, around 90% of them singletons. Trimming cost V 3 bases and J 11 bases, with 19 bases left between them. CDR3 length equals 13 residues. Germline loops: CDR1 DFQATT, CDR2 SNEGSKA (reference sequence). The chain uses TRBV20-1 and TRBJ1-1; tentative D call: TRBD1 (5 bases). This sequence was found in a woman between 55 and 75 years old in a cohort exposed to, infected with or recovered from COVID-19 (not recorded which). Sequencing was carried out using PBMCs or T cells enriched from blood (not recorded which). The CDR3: CSASKNRDSLAFF. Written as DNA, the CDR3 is TGCAGTGCTAGTAAGAACCGGGACTCTCTCGCTTTCTTT.